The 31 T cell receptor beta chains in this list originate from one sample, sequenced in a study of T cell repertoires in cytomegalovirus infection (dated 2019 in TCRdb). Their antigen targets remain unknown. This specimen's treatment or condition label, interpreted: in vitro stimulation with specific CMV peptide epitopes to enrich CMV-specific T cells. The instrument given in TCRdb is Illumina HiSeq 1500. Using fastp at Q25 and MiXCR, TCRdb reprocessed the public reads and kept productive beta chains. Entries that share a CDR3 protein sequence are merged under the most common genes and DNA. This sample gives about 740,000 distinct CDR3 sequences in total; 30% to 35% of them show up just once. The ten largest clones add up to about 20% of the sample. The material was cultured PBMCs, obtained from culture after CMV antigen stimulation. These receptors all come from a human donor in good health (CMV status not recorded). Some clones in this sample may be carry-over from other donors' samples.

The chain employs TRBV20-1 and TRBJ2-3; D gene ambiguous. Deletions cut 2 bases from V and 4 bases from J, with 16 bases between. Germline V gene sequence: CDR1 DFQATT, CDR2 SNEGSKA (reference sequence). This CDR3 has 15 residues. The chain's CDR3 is CSARTTLPGADTQYF. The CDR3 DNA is TGCAGTGCTAGAACCACCCTTCCCGGCGCAGATACGCAGTATTTT.

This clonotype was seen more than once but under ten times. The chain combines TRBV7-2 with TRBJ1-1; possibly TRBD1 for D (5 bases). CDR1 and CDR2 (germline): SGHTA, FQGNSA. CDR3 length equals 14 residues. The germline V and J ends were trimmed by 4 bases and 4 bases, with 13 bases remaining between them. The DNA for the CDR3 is TGTGCCAGCAGCTGGGGACGGCTTCGCACTGAAGCTTTCTTT. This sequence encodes CASSWGRLRTEAFF.

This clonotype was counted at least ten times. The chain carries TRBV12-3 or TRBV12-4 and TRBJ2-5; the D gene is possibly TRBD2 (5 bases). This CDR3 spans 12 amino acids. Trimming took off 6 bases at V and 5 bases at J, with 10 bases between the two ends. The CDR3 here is CASSRTGETQYF. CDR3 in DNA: TGTGCCAGCAGCCGGACTGGGGAGACCCAGTACTTC.

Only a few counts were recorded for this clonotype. CDR3 DNA sequence: TGTGCCAGCAGCTTAGACAGTGGCATTCAGTACTTC. Protein sequence: CASSLDSGIQYF. The chain employs TRBV7-6 and TRBJ2-4; D gene unclear. V was trimmed by 1 base and J by 9 bases, leaving 7 bases between them. The CDR3 totals 12 residues. The V gene's germline CDR1 is SGHVS and CDR2 FNYEAQ.

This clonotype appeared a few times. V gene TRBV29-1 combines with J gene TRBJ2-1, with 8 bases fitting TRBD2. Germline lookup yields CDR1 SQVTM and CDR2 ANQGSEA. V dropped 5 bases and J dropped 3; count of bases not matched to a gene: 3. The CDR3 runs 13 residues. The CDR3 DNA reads TGCAGCGTTACTAGCGGAGACTACAATGAGCAGTTCTTC. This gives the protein CSVTSGDYNEQFF.

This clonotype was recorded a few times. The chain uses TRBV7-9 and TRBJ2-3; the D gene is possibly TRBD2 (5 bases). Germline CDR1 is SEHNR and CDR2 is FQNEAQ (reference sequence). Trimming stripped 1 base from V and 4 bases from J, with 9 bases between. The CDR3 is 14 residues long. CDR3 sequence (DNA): TGTGCCAGCAGCTTAGTTAGCGCGGCAGATACGCAGTATTTT. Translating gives CASSLVSAADTQYF.

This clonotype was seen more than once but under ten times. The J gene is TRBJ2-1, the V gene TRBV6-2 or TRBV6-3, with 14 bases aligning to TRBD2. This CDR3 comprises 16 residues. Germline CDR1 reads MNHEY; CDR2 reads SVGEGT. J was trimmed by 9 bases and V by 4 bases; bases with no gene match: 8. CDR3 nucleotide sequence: TGTGCCAGCAGTTCCGGGACTAGCGGGAGTTGGGGTGAGCAGTTCTTC. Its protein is CASSSGTSGSWGEQFF.

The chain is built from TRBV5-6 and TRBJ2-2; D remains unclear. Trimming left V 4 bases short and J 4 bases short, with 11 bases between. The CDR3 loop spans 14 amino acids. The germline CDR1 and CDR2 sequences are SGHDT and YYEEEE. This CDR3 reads CASSQIYGTGELFF. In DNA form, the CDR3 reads TGTGCCAGCAGCCAAATATATGGCACCGGGGAGCTGTTTTTT.

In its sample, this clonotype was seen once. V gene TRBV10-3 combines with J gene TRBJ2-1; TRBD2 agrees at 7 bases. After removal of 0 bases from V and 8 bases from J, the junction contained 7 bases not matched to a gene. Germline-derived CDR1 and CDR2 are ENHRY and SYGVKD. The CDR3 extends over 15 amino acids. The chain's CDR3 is CAISESGGRADEQFF. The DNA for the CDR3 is TGTGCCATCAGTGAGTCCGGAGGGAGGGCCGATGAGCAGTTCTTC.

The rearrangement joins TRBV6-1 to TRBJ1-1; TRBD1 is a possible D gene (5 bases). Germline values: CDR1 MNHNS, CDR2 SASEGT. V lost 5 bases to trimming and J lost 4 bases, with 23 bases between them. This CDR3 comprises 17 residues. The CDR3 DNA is TGTGCCAGCAGTACCCAGGGTTTCAGAGGCTCCTCCACTGAAGCTTTCTTT. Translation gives CASSTQGFRGSSTEAFF.

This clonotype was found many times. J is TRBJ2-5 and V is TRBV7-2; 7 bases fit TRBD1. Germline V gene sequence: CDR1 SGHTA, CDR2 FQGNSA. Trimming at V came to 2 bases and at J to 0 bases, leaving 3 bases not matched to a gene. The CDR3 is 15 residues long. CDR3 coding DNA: TGTGCCAGCAGCTTATACCAGGGGGACCAAGAGACCCAGTACTTC. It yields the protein CASSLYQGDQETQYF.

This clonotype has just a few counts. Here the CDR3 DNA reads TGTGCCAGCTTGTGGGAGGGCCACAATGAGCAGTTCTTC. Translated, it gives CASLWEGHNEQFF. The rearrangement links TRBV6-2 or TRBV6-3 to TRBJ2-1; TRBD2 agrees at 7 bases. Unmatched junction bases numbered 6, after V lost 8 bases and J lost 5 bases. Germline values: CDR1 MNHEY, CDR2 SVGEGT. CDR3 size: 13 residues.

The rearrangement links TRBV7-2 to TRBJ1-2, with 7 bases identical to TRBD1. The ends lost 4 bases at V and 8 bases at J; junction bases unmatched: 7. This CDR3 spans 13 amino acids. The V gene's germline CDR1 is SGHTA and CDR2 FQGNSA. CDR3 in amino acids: CASSWKTGTGYTF. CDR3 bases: TGTGCCAGCAGCTGGAAGACAGGGACCGGCTACACCTTC.

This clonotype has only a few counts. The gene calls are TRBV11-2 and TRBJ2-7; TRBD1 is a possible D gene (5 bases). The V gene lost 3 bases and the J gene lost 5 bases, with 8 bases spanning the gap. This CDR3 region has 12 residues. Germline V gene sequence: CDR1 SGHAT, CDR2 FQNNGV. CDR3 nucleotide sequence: TGTGCCAGCAGCTTTAACAGGAACGAGCAGTACTTC. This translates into CASSFNRNEQYF.

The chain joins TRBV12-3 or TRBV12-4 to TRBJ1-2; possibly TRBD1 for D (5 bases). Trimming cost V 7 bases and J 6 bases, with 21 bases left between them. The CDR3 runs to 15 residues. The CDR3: CASNPGRRNRHGYTF. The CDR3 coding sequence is TGTGCCAGCAATCCTGGGCGGCGGAACAGGCATGGCTACACCTTC.

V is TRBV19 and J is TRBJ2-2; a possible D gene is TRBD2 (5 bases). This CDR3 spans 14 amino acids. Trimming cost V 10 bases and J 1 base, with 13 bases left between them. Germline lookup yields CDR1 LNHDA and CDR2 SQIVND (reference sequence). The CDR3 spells CATKRSGNTGELFF. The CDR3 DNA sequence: TGTGCCACTAAGCGGAGCGGGAACACCGGGGAGCTGTTTTTT.

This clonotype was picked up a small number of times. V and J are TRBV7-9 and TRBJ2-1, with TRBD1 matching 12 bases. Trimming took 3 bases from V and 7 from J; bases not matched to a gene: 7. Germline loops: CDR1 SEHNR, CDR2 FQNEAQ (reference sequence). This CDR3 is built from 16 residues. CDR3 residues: CASSFSPGQGANEQFF. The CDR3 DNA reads TGTGCCAGCAGCTTCTCTCCGGGACAGGGGGCGAATGAGCAGTTCTTC.

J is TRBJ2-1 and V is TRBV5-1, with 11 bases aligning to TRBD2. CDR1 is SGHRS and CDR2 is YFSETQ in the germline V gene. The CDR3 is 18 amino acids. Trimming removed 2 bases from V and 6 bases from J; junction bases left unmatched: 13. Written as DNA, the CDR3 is TGCGCCAGCAGCTTCGAGGGACTAGCGGTTGTACGCCGCAATGAGCAGTTCTTC. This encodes CASSFEGLAVVRRNEQFF.

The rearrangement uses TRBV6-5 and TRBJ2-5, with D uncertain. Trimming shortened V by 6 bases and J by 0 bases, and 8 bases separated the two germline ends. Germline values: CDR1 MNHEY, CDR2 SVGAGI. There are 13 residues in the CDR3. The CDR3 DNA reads TGTGCCAGCAGCCCTCACTACCAAGAGACCCAGTACTTC. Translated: CASSPHYQETQYF.

DNA for the CDR3: TGTGCCAGCAGTTACCTCTCCGGGACAAAAGGCCCCTATGGCTACACCTTC. Protein product: CASSYLSGTKGPYGYTF. The V gene is TRBV6-8, the J gene TRBJ1-2; D is perhaps TRBD1 (6 bases). CDR1 MNHGY and CDR2 SAAAGT come from the germline V gene. The CDR3 is made up of 17 amino acids. V was trimmed by 2 bases and J by 4 bases, leaving 20 bases between them.

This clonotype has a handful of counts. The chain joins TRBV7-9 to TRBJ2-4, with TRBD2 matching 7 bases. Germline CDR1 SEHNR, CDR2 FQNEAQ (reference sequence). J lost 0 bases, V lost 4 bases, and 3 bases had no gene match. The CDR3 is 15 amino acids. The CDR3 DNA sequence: TGTGCCAGCAGCTCGCGGGGGATAGCCAAAAACATTCAGTACTTC. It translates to CASSSRGIAKNIQYF.

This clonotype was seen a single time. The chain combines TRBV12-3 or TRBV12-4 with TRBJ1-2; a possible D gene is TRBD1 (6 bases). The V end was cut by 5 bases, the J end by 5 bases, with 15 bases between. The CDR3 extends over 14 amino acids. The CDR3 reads CASSPGGWGYGYTF. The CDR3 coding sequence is TGTGCCAGCAGTCCTGGGGGCTGGGGGTATGGCTACACCTTC.

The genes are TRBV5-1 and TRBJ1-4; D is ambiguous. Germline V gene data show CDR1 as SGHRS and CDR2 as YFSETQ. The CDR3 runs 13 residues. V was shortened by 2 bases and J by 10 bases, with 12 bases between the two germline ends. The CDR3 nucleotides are TGCGCCAGCAGCTTCGGGTCCGGCGGAAAACTGTTTTTT. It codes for CASSFGSGGKLFF.

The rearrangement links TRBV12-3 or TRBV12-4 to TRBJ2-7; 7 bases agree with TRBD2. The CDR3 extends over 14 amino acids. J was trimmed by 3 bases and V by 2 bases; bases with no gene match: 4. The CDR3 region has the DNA TGTGCCAGCAGTTTACAGGCTAGCGGCTACGAGCAGTACTTC. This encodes CASSLQASGYEQYF.

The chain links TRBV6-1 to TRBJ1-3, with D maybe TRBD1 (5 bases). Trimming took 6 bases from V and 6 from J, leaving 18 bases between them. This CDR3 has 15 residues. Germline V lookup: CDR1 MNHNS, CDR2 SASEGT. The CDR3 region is CASSPFAGGVNTIYF. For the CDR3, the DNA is TGTGCCAGCAGCCCCTTTGCCGGGGGGGTAAACACCATATATTTT.

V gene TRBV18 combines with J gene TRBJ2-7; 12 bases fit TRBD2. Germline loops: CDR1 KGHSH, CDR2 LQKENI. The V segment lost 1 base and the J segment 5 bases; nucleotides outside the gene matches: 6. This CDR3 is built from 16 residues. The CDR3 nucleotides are TGTGCCAGCTCACCACGCCTAGCGGGAGGGCCAGACGAGCAGTACTTC. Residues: CASSPRLAGGPDEQYF. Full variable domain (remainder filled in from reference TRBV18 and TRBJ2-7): NAGVMQNPRHLVRRRGQEARLRCSPMKGHSHVYWYRQLPEEGLKFMVYLQKENIIDESGMPKERFSAEFPKEGPSILRIQQVVRGDSAAYFCASSPRLAGGPDEQYFGPGTRLTVT.

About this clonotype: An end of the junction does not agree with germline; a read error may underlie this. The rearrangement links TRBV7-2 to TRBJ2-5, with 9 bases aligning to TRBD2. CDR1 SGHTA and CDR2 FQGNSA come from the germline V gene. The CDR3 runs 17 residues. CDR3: CASSLEWREGPRDYVDF. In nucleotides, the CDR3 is TGTGCCAGCAGCTTAGAGTGGCGGGAGGGCCCAAGAGATTACGTAGACTTC.

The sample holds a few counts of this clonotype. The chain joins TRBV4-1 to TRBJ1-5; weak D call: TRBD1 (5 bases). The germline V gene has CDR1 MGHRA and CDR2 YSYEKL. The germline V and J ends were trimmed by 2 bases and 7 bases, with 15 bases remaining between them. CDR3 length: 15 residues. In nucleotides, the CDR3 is TGCGCCAGCAGCCAACGACCGACGGGGCGGCAGCCCCAGCATTTT. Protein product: CASSQRPTGRQPQHF.

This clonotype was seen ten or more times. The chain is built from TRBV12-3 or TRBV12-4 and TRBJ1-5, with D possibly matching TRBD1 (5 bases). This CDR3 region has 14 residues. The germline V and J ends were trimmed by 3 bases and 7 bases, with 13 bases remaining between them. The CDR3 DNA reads TGTGCCAGCAGTTTTTCGGCAGGGAAACAGCCCCAGCATTTT. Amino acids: CASSFSAGKQPQHF.

The CDR3 coding sequence is TGCGCCAGCAGCTTGGGGCCCCTGGGGGGCGGAGATGGCTACACCTTC. Encoded protein: CASSLGPLGGGDGYTF. The gene calls are TRBV5-1 and TRBJ1-2; the D gene is possibly TRBD1 (6 bases). This CDR3 is 16 amino acids long. The germline V and J ends were trimmed by 0 bases and 6 bases, with 18 bases remaining between them. From germline, CDR1 is SGHRS and CDR2 YFSETQ.

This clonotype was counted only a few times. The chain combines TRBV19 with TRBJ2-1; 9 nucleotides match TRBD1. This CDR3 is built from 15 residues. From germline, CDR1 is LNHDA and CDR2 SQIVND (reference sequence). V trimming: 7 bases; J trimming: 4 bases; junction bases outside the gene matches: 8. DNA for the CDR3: TGTGCCAGTAACCACCCCGGGACAGGGTACAATGAGCAGTTCTTC. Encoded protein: CASNHPGTGYNEQFF.